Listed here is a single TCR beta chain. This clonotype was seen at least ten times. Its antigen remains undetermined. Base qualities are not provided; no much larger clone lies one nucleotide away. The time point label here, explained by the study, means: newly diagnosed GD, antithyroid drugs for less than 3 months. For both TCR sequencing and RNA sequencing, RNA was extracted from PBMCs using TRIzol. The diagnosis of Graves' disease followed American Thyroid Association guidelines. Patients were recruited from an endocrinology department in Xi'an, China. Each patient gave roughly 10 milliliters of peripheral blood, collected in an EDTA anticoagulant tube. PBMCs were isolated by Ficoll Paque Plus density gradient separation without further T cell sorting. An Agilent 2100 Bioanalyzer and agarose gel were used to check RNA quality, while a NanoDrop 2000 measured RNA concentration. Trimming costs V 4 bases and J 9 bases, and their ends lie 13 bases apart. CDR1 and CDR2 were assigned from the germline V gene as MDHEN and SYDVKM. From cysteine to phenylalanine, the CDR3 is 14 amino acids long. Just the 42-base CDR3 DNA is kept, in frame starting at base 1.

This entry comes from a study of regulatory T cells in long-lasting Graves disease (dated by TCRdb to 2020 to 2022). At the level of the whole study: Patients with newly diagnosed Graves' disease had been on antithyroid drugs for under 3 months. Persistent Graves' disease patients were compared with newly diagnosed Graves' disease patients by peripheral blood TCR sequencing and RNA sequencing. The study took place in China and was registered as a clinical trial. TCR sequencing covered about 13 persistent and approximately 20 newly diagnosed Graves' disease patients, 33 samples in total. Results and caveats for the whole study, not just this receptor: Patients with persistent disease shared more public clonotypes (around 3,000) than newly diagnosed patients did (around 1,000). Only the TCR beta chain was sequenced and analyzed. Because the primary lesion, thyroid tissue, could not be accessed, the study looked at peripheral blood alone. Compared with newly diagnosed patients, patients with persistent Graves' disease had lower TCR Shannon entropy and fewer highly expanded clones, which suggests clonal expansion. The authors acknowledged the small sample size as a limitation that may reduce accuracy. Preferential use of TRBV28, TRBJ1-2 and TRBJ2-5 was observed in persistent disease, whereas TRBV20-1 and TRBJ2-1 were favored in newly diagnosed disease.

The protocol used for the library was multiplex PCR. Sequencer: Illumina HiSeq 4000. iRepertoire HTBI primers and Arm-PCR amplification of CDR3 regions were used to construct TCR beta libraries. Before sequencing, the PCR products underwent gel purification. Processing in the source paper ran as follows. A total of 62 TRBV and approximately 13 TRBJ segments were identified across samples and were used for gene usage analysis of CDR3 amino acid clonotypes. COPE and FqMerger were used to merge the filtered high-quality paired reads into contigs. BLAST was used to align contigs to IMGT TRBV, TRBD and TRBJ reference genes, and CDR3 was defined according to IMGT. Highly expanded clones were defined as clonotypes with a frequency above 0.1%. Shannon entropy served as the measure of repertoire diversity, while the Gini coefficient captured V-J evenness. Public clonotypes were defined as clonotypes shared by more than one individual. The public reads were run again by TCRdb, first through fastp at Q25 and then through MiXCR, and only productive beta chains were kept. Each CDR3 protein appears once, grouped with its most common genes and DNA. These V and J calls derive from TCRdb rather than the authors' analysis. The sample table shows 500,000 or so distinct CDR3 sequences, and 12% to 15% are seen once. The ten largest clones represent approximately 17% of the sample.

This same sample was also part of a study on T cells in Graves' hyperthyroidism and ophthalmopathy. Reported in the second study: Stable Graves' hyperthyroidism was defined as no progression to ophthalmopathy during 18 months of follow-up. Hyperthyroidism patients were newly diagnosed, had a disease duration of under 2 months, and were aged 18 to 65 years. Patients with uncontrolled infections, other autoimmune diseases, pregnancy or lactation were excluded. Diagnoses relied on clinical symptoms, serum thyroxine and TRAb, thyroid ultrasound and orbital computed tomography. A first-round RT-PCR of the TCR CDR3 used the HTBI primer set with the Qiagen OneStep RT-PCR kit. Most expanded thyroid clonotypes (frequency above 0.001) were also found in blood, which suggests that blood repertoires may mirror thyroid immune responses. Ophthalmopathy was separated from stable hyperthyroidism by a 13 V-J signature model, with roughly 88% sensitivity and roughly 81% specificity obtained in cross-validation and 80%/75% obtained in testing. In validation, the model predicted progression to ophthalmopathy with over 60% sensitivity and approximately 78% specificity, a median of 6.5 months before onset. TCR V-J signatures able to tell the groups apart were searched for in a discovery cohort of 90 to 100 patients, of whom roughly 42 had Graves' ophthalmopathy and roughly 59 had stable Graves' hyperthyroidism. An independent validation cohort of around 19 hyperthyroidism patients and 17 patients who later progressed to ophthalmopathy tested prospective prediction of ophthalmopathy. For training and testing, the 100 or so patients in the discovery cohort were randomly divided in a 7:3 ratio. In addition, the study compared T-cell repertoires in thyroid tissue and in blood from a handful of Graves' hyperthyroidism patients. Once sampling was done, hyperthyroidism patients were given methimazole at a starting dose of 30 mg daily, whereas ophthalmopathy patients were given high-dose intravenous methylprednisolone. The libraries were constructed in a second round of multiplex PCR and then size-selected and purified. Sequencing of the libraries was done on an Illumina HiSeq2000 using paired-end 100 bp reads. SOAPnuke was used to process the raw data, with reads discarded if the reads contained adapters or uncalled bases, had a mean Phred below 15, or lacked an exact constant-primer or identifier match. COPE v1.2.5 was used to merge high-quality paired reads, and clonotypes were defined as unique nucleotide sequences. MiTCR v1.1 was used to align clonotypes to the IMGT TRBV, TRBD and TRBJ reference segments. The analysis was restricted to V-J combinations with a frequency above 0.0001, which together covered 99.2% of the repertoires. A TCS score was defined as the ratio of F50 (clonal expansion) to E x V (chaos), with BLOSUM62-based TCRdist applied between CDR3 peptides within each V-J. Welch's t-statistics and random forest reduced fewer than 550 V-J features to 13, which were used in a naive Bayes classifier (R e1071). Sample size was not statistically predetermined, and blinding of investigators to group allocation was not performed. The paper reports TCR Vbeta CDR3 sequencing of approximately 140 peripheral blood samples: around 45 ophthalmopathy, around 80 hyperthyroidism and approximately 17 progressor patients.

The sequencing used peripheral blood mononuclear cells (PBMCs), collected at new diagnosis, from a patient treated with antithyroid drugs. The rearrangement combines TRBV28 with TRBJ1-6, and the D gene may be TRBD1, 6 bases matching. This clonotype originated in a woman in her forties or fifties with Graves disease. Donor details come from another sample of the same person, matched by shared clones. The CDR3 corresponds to CASSYTGSSSPLHF. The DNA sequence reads TGTGCCAGCAGTTATACAGGGTCGAGTTCACCCCTCCACTTT.